These T cell receptor beta chains were read from a single sample in a study of blood T cell repertoires in COVID-19. Sequencing used immunoSEQ multiplex PCR; TCRdb keeps in-frame clones, though not all of them. There are 200,000 to 250,000 clones in the sample; approximately 82% occur only once, and approximately 3.2% lies in the top ten. The sample taken for sequencing was peripheral blood. The receptors stem from a woman between 18 and 29 years old with acute or convalescent COVID-19. CDR3s include the opening cysteine and the closing phenylalanine or tryptophan. D genes are given only for firm matches. A row's size may be missing; if present it is once, few, many or a size class.

TRBV7-2	.	.	TRBJ2-5	TGTGCCAGCAGCTTAGTAATGTCCTCGGAGACCCAGTACTTC	CASSLVMSSETQYF
TRBV30	.	TRBD1	TRBJ2-5	TGTGCCTGGAGTGTTTTAGGAGACAGGGTATTTAGGGAGACCCAGTACTTC	CAWSVLGDRVFRETQYF
TRBV6-4	.	TRBD2	TRBJ2-3	TGTGCCAGCAGTAGCGGGGACGACACAGATACGCAGTATTTT	CASSSGDDTDTQYF
TRBV19	.	TRBD1	TRBJ2-7	TGTGCCAGTAGTAGGAAACCGGGACAGGGAGGCCCTAACGGATACGAGCAGTACTTC	CASSRKPGQGGPNGYEQYF
TRBV19	.	TRBD1	TRBJ1-2	TGTGCCAGTAGGGAACCGGGACAGAGGAGCTATGGCTACACCTTC	CASREPGQRSYGYTF
TRBV18	.	.	TRBJ1-4	TGTGCCAGCTCACCACGGAGGGTGCAAGGTGAAAAACTGTTTTTT	CASSPRRVQGEKLFF
TRBV7-3	few	TRBD1	TRBJ2-3	TGTGCCAGCTGCACAGGGGGCGGGAGCGATACGCAGTATTTT	CASCTGGGSDTQYF
TRBV7-9	once	TRBD2	TRBJ2-4	TGTGCCAGCAGCCTTAGCGGGGCGGCCAAAAACATTCAGTACTTC	CASSLSGAAKNIQYF
TRBV7-2	few	TRBD2	TRBJ2-7	TGTGCCAGCAGCTTAGGCGGGGGACCTAGCGAGCAGTACTTC	CASSLGGGPSEQYF
TRBV19	.	TRBD2	TRBJ2-1	TGTGCCAGTACTCCCGGACTAGCGGGAGGACTGGGACACAATGAGCAGTTCTTC	CASTPGLAGGLGHNEQFF
TRBV3-1/TRBV3-2	.	.	TRBJ1-4	TGTGCCAGCAGCCAAGCGACAGTGCATAATGAAAAACTGTTTTTT	CASSQATVHNEKLFF
TRBV29-1	.	TRBD1	TRBJ2-6	TGCAGCGCGCGGACAGGGAGCTCTGGGGCCAACGTCCTGACTTTC	CSARTGSSGANVLTF
TRBV7-2	.	TRBD1	TRBJ2-4	TGTGCCAGTAAAGGACAGGGCAAAAACATTCAGTACTTC	CASKGQGKNIQYF
TRBV19	.	.	TRBJ1-2	TGTGCCAGTAGCCAGGTCGGGGGATCCCCGGTCTATGGCTACACCTTC	CASSQVGGSPVYGYTF
TRBV9	.	TRBD2	TRBJ2-1	TGTGCCAGCAGCGTAGAGGGCGGGGGCTCCTACAATGAGCAGTTCTTC	CASSVEGGGSYNEQFF
TRBV19	once	TRBD2	TRBJ2-3	TGTGCCAGTAGTATAGATGTAGCGGGAGGTTCAGATACGCAGTATTTT	CASSIDVAGGSDTQYF
TRBV3-1/TRBV3-2	.	TRBD1	TRBJ2-3	TGTGCCAGCAGCCACACGCCAACAGGGGGAAGGGCAGATACGCAGTATTTT	CASSHTPTGGRADTQYF
TRBV20-1	once	.	TRBJ1-1	TGCAGTGCTAGAGAGGGCGCTGAAGCTTTCTTT	CSAREGAEAFF
TRBV29-1	.	TRBD1	TRBJ2-3	TGCAGCGTTGAAGATCGGGGGACAGGGGAACTGGCAGATACGCAGTATTTT	CSVEDRGTGELADTQYF
TRBV19	once	.	TRBJ2-5	TGTGCCAGTAGCCTCCAAGAGACCCAGTACTTC	CASSLQETQYF
TRBV2	.	TRBD1	TRBJ1-4	TGTGCCGGTGGGCGGGACAGCCTAAATGAAAAACTGTTTTTT	CAGGRDSLNEKLFF
TRBV6-2/TRBV6-3	.	.	TRBJ2-1	TGTGCCAGCAGTCAGGGCCAAGCGGGGTTCTTC	CASSQGQAGFF
TRBV3-1/TRBV3-2	.	TRBD2	TRBJ2-3	TGTGCCAGCAGCCTCGGACTAGCGGGAGACACAGATACGCAGTATTTT	CASSLGLAGDTDTQYF
TRBV6-2/TRBV6-3	.	.	TRBJ2-7	TGTGCCAGCAGTTACCCAGACAGGAACGAGCAGTACTTC	CASSYPDRNEQYF
TRBV11-2	.	.	TRBJ2-3	TGTGCCAGCAGCCGGGGAATCTCCCGTAGAGATACGCAGTATTTT	CASSRGISRRDTQYF
TRBV30	few	TRBD1	TRBJ1-1	TGTGCCTGGAGACGACAGGGGGCCACTGAAGCTTTCTTT	CAWRRQGATEAFF
TRBV5-1	.	TRBD2	TRBJ2-1	TGCGCCAGCCACACTAGCGGGAGTGGGGGCTCCTACAATGAGCAGTTCTTC	CASHTSGSGGSYNEQFF
TRBV16	once	.	TRBJ2-3	TGTGCCAGCACCTCACAGGGCAGGGAGTGGAGGAAGGGCACAGATACGCAGTATTTT	CASTSQGREWRKGTDTQYF